The rows below give T cell receptor beta chains drawn from one sample of a study of T cell clones after liver transplantation. Measured with immunoSEQ multiplex PCR; TCRdb has only the in-frame clones, and not every one. Altogether under 85,000 clones are present, approximately 80% being singletons, with the ten largest covering approximately 0.8%. The specimen was CD4+ T cells from blood, collected 12 months after liver transplant. These receptors were obtained from a human patient who received a liver transplant. T cells may partly derive from the graft donor. Each CDR3 is given without its conserved first and last residue. Each record gives: V gene, CDR3 protein.

v_gene: TRBV7-9; CDR3aa: ASSPEDSPFATNEKLF
v_gene: TRBV19; CDR3aa: ASSIGDQPQH
v_gene: TRBV18; CDR3aa: ASSNTGFGNQPQH
v_gene: TRBV9; CDR3aa: ASSVAPSQKGGTDTQY
v_gene: TRBV2; CDR3aa: ASSVSNYGYT
v_gene: TRBV4-2; CDR3aa: ASSLVGTESYEQY
v_gene: TRBV7-2; CDR3aa: ASSLLGGGDTQY
v_gene: TRBV5-1; CDR3aa: ASSPSTGGETQY
v_gene: TRBV25-1; CDR3aa: ASSGSGGWWETQY
v_gene: TRBV11-3; CDR3aa: ASSLDSAKNPNNEQF
v_gene: TRBV28; CDR3aa: ASSSFSGRALGETQY
v_gene: TRBV5-4; CDR3aa: ASSPGPQETQY
v_gene: TRBV6-5; CDR3aa: ASRFRDSAYNEQF
v_gene: TRBV28; CDR3aa: ASRKKVAGYNEQF
v_gene: TRBV5-8; CDR3aa: ASSIYRGPKNIQY
v_gene: TRBV7-9; CDR3aa: ASRRGSGTVEKLF
v_gene: TRBV6-1; CDR3aa: ASTPGGVLTDTQY
v_gene: TRBV7-8; CDR3aa: ASSPTGPGANVLT
v_gene: TRBV7-6; CDR3aa: ASSLELYTEAF
v_gene: TRBV20-1; CDR3aa: SARGDYGYT
v_gene: TRBV5-1; CDR3aa: ASSLQGRAEEKLF
v_gene: TRBV18; CDR3aa: ASFPTADYGYT
v_gene: TRBV5-4; CDR3aa: ASSLDTDTQY